The 8 T cell receptor beta chains below were found in one sample sequenced in a study of metastatic and nonmetastatic thyroid tumors. TCRdb reprocessed the PCR reads using MiXCR. Among about 19,000 clones listed, over 20% were seen once. Each patient came to thyroid surgery without any prior treatment (of any kind). Sequencing input: tumor tissue. Receptor source: a male donor with papillary thyroid cancer or a benign thyroid nodule (not recorded which). Some clones in this sample may be carry-over from other donors' samples.

As for this clone: A junction boundary mismatches the germline segment, possibly from a read error. The chain links TRBV7-3 to TRBJ2-2; D is perhaps TRBD2 (6 bases). Per the germline V gene, CDR1 is SGHTA and CDR2 is FQGTGA. The CDR3 length is 18 residues. CDR3 sequence (DNA): TGTGCCAGCAGATTAAAATGGTGGAGTCGGGAGAACACCGGGGAGCTGGTTTTT. Its protein is CASRLKWWSRENTGELVF.

With regard to this clone: A much larger clone lies a single base off, so this may be a read error. This chain joins TRBV20-1 and TRBJ2-5; 13 bases align to TRBD2. V was pared by 7 bases and J by 5 bases, with 7 bases of the junction left unmatched. Germline V gene lookup returns CDR1 DFQATT and CDR2 SNEGSKA (reference sequence). CDR3 length equals 14 residues. CDR3 residues: CSGTSGRDYETQYF. As DNA, the CDR3 is TGCAGTGGTACTAGCGGGAGGGATTATGAGACCCAGTACTTC.

This clone was detected ten times or more. The CDR3 DNA is TGCGCCAGCAGCTTGGGAGAGCCATTAGAGACCCAGTACTTC. Protein: CASSLGEPLETQYF. The rearrangement links TRBV5-1 to TRBJ2-5, with D hard to call. V lost 0 bases and J 4 bases, leaving 10 bases between the germline ends. Germline V gene lookup returns CDR1 SGHRS and CDR2 YFSETQ. The CDR3 loop spans 14 amino acids.

This clone counts as large (0.1 to 1%). The J gene is TRBJ2-1, the V gene TRBV28; 9 bases fit TRBD2. Per germline, CDR1 MDHEN and CDR2 SYDVKM. Trimming took 7 bases from V and 8 from J; bases not matched to a gene: 15. This CDR3 is built from 16 residues. CDR3 loop: CASMPALAGRGDEQFF. DNA of the CDR3: TGTGCCAGCATGCCCGCCCTAGCGGGACGGGGTGATGAGCAGTTCTTC.

This clone is deemed medium-sized. The chain joins TRBV30 to TRBJ2-7, with TRBD2 matching 10 bases. Unmatched junction bases numbered 11, after V lost 5 bases and J lost 4 bases. CDR3 size: 15 residues. Germline V gives CDR1 GTSNPN, CDR2 SVGIG (reference sequence). In DNA form, the CDR3 reads TGTGCCTGGCGTCCCACCGCTAGCGGGAGATACGAGCAGTACTTC. Amino acids: CAWRPTASGRYEQYF.

J is TRBJ2-5 and V is TRBV5-1; TRBD2 matches 10 bases. CDR1 and CDR2 (germline): SGHRS, YFSETQ. V dropped 6 bases and J dropped 3; count of bases not matched to a gene: 8. The CDR3 contains 15 residues. CDR3 DNA: TGCGCCAGCATATTGGGTACTAGCGGGAAAGAGACCCAGTACTTC. Translated: CASILGTSGKETQYF. Variable domain in full (rest from reference TRBV5-1 and TRBJ2-5): KAGVTQTPRYLIKTRGQQVTLSCSPISGHRSVSWYQQTPGQGLQFLFEYFSETQRNKGNFPGRFSGRQFSNSRSEMNVSTLELGDSALYLCASILGTSGKETQYFGPGTRLLVL.

This clone was detected ten times or more. V usage is TRBV20-1 and J usage is TRBJ1-3; a weak D match, TRBD1 (6 bases). This CDR3 is built from 16 residues. Germline V gives CDR1 DFQATT, CDR2 SNEGSKA (reference sequence). The V end lost 1 base, the J end lost 1 base, and 14 bases lay between the germline ends. The CDR3 loop is CSARAGHVYSGNTIYF. The CDR3 region has the DNA TGCAGTGCTAGAGCGGGACACGTATATTCTGGAAACACCATATATTTT.

This clone appeared many times. This chain joins TRBV6-4 and TRBJ2-3; D gene uncertain. V was cut by 2 bases and J by 3 bases, with 6 bases left in between. The germline CDR1 and CDR2 sequences are MRHNA and SNTAGT. The CDR3 has 13 residues. Written as DNA, the CDR3 is TGTGCCAGCAGTGACGATGAAACAGATACGCAGTATTTT. Protein product: CASSDDETDTQYF.